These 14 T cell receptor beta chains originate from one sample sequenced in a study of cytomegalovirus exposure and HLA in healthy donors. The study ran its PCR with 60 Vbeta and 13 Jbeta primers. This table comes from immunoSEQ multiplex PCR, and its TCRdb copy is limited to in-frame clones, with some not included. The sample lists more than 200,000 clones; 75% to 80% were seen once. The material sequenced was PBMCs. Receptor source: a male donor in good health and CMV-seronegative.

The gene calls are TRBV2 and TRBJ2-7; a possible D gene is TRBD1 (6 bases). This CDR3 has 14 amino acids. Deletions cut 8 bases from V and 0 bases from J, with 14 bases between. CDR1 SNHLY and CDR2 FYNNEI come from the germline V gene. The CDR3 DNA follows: TGTGCCAGCGTGTACCGGGACAACTCCTACGAGCAGTACTTC. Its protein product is CASVYRDNSYEQYF.

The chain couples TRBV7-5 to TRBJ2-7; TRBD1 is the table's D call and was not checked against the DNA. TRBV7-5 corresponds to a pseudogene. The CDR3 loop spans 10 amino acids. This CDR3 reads CVNRTYEQYF. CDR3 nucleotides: TGTGTCAACAGGACCTACGAGCAGTACTTC.

In nucleotides, the CDR3 is TGTGCCAGCAATGGACAGGGACACACCGGGGAGCTGTTTTTT. Translating gives CASNGQGHTGELFF. The chain links TRBV25-1 to TRBJ2-2; 8 nucleotides line up with TRBD1. CDR1 MGHDK and CDR2 SYGVNS come from the germline V gene. V shed 7 bases and J 3 bases; nucleotides not matched to a gene: 4. The CDR3 loop spans 14 amino acids.

DNA of the CDR3: TGTGCCAGCAGTTCCCGAAGGGTTAGCGACGAGCAGTACTTC. Translation: CASSSRRVSDEQYF. The rearrangement links TRBV27 to TRBJ2-7, with a weak D call TRBD2 (5 bases). The germline CDR1 and CDR2 sequences are MNHEY and SMNVEV (reference sequence). The CDR3 contains 14 residues. The V end lost 4 bases, the J end lost 5 bases, and 15 bases lay between the germline ends.

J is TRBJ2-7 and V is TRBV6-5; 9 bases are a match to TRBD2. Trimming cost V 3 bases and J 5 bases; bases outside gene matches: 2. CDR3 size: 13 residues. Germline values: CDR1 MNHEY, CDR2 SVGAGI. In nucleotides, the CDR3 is TGTGCCAGCAGTTATAGCGGGAGAAACGAGCAGTACTTC. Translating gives CASSYSGRNEQYF.

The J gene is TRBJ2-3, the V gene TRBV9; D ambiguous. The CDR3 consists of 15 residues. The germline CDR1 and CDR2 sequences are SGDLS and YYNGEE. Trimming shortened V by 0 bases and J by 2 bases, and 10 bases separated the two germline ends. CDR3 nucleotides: TGTGCCAGCAGCGTAGCCGTCCTCTCCACAGATACGCAGTATTTT. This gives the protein CASSVAVLSTDTQYF.

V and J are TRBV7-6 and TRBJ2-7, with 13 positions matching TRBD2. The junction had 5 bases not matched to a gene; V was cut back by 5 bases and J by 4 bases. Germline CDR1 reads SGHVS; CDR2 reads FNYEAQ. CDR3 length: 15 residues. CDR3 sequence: CASSGTSGGVYEQYF. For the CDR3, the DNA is TGTGCCAGCAGCGGTACTAGCGGGGGGGTATACGAGCAGTACTTC.

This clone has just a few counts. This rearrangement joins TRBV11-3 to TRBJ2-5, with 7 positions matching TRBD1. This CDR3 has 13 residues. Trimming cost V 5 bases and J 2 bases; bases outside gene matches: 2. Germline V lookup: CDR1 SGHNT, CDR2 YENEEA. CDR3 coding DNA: TGTGCCAGCAGCACGGGACAGCAAGAGACCCAGTACTTC. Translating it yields CASSTGQQETQYF.

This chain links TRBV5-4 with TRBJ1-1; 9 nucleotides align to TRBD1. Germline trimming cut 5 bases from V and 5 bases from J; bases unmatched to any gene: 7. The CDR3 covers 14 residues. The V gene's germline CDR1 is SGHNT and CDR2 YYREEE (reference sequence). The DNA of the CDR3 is TGTGCCAGCAGTCCGGGACAGGGTGGAACTGAAGCTTTCTTT. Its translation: CASSPGQGGTEAFF.

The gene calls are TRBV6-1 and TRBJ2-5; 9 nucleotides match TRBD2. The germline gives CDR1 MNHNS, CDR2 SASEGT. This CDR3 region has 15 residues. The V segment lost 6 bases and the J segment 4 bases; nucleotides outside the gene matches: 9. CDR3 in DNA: TGTGCCAGCAGACTTAGCGGGGGAAGCGGAGAGACCCAGTACTTC. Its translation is CASRLSGGSGETQYF.

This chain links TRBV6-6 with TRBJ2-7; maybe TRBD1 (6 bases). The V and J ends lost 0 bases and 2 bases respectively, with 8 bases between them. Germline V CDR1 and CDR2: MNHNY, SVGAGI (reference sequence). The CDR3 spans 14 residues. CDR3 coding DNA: TGTGCCAGCAGTTACTCACAGGGTCCCTACGAGCAGTACTTC. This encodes CASSYSQGPYEQYF.

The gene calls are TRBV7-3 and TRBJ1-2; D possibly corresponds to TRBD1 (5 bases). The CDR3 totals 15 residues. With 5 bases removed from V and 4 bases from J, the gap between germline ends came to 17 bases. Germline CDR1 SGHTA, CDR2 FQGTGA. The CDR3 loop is CASSPDSRLGYGYTF. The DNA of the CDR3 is TGTGCCAGCAGCCCTGACAGTCGCCTGGGCTATGGCTACACCTTC.

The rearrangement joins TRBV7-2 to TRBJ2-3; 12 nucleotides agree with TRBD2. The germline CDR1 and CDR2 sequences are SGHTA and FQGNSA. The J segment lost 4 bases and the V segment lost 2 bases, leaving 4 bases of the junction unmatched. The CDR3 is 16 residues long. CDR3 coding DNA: TGTGCCAGCAGCTTACTAGCGGGGGGGCCATCAGATACGCAGTATTTT. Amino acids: CASSLLAGGPSDTQYF.

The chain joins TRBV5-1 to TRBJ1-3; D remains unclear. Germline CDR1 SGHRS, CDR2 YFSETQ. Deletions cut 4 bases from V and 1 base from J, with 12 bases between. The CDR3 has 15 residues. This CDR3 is CASSPGPGSGNTIYF. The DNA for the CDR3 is TGCGCCAGCAGCCCTGGTCCGGGGTCTGGAAACACCATATATTTT.